A single sample gave rise to the 19 T cell receptor beta chains below, sequenced in a study of T cell repertoires in cytomegalovirus infection. TCRdb re-called the reads with MiXCR, one entry per CDR3 protein. The table lists around 230,000 distinct CDR3 sequences, about 39% of them singletons. Their specific antigens are unknown. The sequenced sample was CD8+ T cells from cultured PBMCs, obtained from culture after CMV antigen stimulation. These receptors were obtained from a human donor in good health (CMV status not recorded). Some clones in this sample may be carry-over from other donors' samples.

The genes are TRBV5-1 and TRBJ2-1; 8 nucleotides align to TRBD2. The trim removed 4 bases at V and 4 bases at J, leaving 13 bases unmatched. The CDR3 sequence is 17 residues long. The germline V gene has CDR1 SGHRS and CDR2 YFSETQ. The DNA for the CDR3 is TGCGCCAGCAGCCTACCTAAGCGGGAGTGGGTTTACAATGAGCAGTTCTTC. Translated: CASSLPKREWVYNEQFF.

The chain couples TRBV7-8 to TRBJ2-1, with D perhaps matching TRBD2 (6 bases). In germline, CDR1 is SGHVS, CDR2 FQNEAQ. This CDR3 region has 11 residues. V lost 0 bases, J lost 14 bases, and 8 bases lay in between. The CDR3 region has the DNA TGTGCCAGCAGCTTAGCCCGGGAGAAGTTCTTC. Translation gives CASSLAREKFF.

The gene calls are TRBV4-1 and TRBJ1-4, with D unclear. Trimming removed 3 bases from V and 2 bases from J, with 7 bases in between. Germline V gives CDR1 MGHRA, CDR2 YSYEKL. The CDR3 is made up of 14 amino acids. Here the CDR3 reads CASSHIATNEKLFF. For the CDR3, the DNA is TGCGCCAGCAGCCATATCGCGACTAATGAAAAACTGTTTTTT.

The chain links TRBV2 to TRBJ2-7; 7 bases line up with TRBD1. Trimming took 2 bases from V and 0 from J; bases not matched to a gene: 7. This CDR3 comprises 16 residues. The germline V gene has CDR1 SNHLY and CDR2 FYNNEI. The DNA for the CDR3 is TGTGCCAGCAGTGAACAGGACAGGAAAAGCTCCTACGAGCAGTACTTC. Amino acids: CASSEQDRKSSYEQYF.

This chain uses TRBV2 with TRBJ2-5, with TRBD2 matching over 9 bases. V lost 5 bases, J lost 7 bases, and 17 bases stayed unmatched. The CDR3 loop spans 17 amino acids. Germline assignment: CDR1 SNHLY and CDR2 FYNNEI. In DNA form, the CDR3 reads TGTGCCAGCAGTCCCAAAAGCGGGGGGTCCCTTCGGGGGACCCAGTACTTC. Translating gives CASSPKSGGSLRGTQYF.

This rearrangement joins TRBV28 to TRBJ1-4, with D perhaps TRBD1 (6 bases). Per the germline V gene, CDR1 is MDHEN and CDR2 is SYDVKM. V shed 7 bases and J shed 8 bases, with 20 bases lying between them. The CDR3 spans 15 residues. This CDR3 is CASTHRLRGREKLFF. CDR3 sequence (DNA): TGTGCCAGCACCCACCGTCTCCGGGGGCGAGAAAAACTGTTTTTT.

This clonotype occurred once. V and J are TRBV27 and TRBJ1-2; 12 bases align to TRBD1. Germline V gene lookup returns CDR1 MNHEY and CDR2 SMNVEV (reference sequence). The CDR3 has 15 residues. Unmatched junction bases numbered 8, after V lost 5 bases and J lost 7 bases. The CDR3 sequence is CASSRDRGPLSGYTF. In nucleotides, the CDR3 is TGTGCCAGCAGTAGGGACAGGGGGCCCTTATCTGGCTACACCTTC.

This chain joins TRBV24-1 and TRBJ1-5, with TRBD1 matching 7 bases. Unmatched junction bases numbered 4, after V lost 4 bases and J lost 2 bases. The CDR3 has 15 residues. The germline V gene has CDR1 KGHDR and CDR2 SFDVKD. The CDR3 loop reads CATSEGGTGNQPQHF. CDR3 DNA: TGTGCCACCAGTGAAGGGGGCACGGGCAATCAGCCCCAGCATTTT.

The rearrangement joins TRBV6-6 to TRBJ2-1, with D perhaps TRBD2 (5 bases). CDR3 length: 12 amino acids. V was shortened by 4 bases and J by 7 bases, with 8 bases between the two germline ends. CDR1 MNHNY and CDR2 SVGAGI come from the germline V gene (reference sequence). The CDR3 here is CASSSGENEQFF. CDR3 bases: TGTGCCAGCAGTTCTGGGGAGAATGAGCAGTTCTTC.

This clonotype came up a few times. In nucleotides, the CDR3 is TGTGCCAGCAGCCCAGCGGCGGGGCTCGGGAATGAGCAGTTCTTC. This gives the protein CASSPAAGLGNEQFF. This rearrangement joins TRBV7-9 to TRBJ2-1, with D possibly matching TRBD2 (6 bases). CDR1 is SEHNR, CDR2 FQNEAQ, per germline (reference sequence). Trimming removed 5 bases from V and 7 bases from J, with 18 bases in between. CDR3 length: 15 residues.

The table lists this clonotype with many counts. The chain has TRBV7-8 and TRBJ1-5, with 9 positions matching TRBD1. The CDR3 contains 16 residues. Unmatched junction bases numbered 7, after V lost 5 bases and J lost 2 bases. Germline V CDR1 and CDR2: SGHVS, FQNEAQ. The CDR3 coding sequence is TGTGCCAGCAGCCCCTGGACAGGGGAAGGCAATCAGCCCCAGCATTTT. This sequence encodes CASSPWTGEGNQPQHF. Looking up the rest from reference TRBV7-8 and TRBJ1-5 gives the full variable domain: GAGVSQSPRYKVAKRGQDVALRCDPISGHVSLFWYQQALGQGPEFLTYFQNEAQLDKSGLPSDRFFAERPEGSVSTLKIQRTQQEDSAVYLCASSPWTGEGNQPQHFGDGTRLSIL.

This clonotype was observed a few times. The chain recombines TRBV4-1 with TRBJ1-5; the D is unclear. The V end lost 1 base, the J end lost 4 bases, and 5 bases lay between the germline ends. CDR3 length: 13 amino acids. The germline CDR1 and CDR2 sequences are MGHRA and YSYEKL. CDR3 sequence reads: CASSQGGNQPQHF. The CDR3 nucleotides are TGCGCCAGCAGCCAAGGGGGAAATCAGCCCCAGCATTTT.

This clonotype was observed many times. CDR3 DNA: TGTGCCAGCAGCTTGAGGGGCACTGAAGCTTTCTTT. It translates to CASSLRGTEAFF. The chain has TRBV7-9 and TRBJ1-1, with D maybe TRBD1 (5 bases). The germline V and J ends were trimmed by 3 bases and 4 bases, with 6 bases remaining between them. This CDR3 has 12 amino acids. The germline V gene encodes CDR1 SEHNR and CDR2 FQNEAQ (reference sequence). Looking up the rest from reference TRBV7-9 and TRBJ1-1 gives the full variable domain: DTGVSQNPRHKITKRGQNVTFRCDPISEHNRLYWYRQTLGQGPEFLTYFQNEAQLEKSRLLSDRFSAERPKGSFSTLEIQRTEQGDSAMYLCASSLRGTEAFFGQGTRLTVV.

V gene TRBV4-1 combines with J gene TRBJ1-3; D not certain. This CDR3 is 15 amino acids long. Germline V gene data show CDR1 as MGHRA and CDR2 as YSYEKL. Between the trimmed V and J ends, which lost 3 bases and 4 bases, there was a span of 13 bases. This CDR3 is CASSQGRGRGNTIYF. The CDR3 DNA sequence: TGCGCCAGCAGCCAGGGGAGAGGTCGGGGAAACACCATATATTTT.

The rearrangement links TRBV28 to TRBJ2-7; TRBD2 matches 9 bases. This CDR3 is 15 amino acids long. The trim removed 5 bases at V and 6 bases at J, leaving 11 bases unmatched. CDR1 is MDHEN, CDR2 SYDVKM, per germline. This CDR3 is CASSLTGTSRSEQYF. CDR3 DNA sequence: TGTGCCAGCAGTCTTACCGGGACTAGCAGAAGCGAGCAGTACTTC.

There are a few counts of this clonotype. The chain couples TRBV10-3 to TRBJ1-1, with D possibly matching TRBD1 (5 bases). V lost 8 bases and J 4 bases, leaving 14 bases between the germline ends. This CDR3 has 13 amino acids. The V gene's germline CDR1 is ENHRY and CDR2 SYGVKD. CDR3 in amino acids: CAILPQRGTEAFF. The CDR3 DNA reads as TGTGCCATCCTTCCTCAGAGGGGCACTGAAGCTTTCTTT.

V gene TRBV5-6 combines with J gene TRBJ1-2; D possibly corresponds to TRBD1 (5 bases). The germline V gene has CDR1 SGHDT and CDR2 YYEEEE. CDR3 size: 14 residues. V lost 4 bases, J lost 2 bases, and 12 bases lay in between. The CDR3 DNA sequence: TGTGCCAGCAGCCGGACCCGGGGGAACTATGGCTACACCTTC. Amino acid sequence: CASSRTRGNYGYTF.

V gene TRBV27 combines with J gene TRBJ2-7; TRBD1 or TRBD2 may be the D gene (5 bases each). V was shortened by 6 bases and J by 5 bases, with 17 bases between the two germline ends. This CDR3 spans 14 amino acids. Germline V lookup: CDR1 MNHEY, CDR2 SMNVEV (reference sequence). In DNA form, the CDR3 reads TGTGCCAGCAGCAAGGGGCGGGCCCAGGACGAGCAGTACTTC. It translates to CASSKGRAQDEQYF.

The chain employs TRBV6-1 and TRBJ2-7; a possible D gene is TRBD1 (5 bases). This CDR3 is 17 amino acids long. Looked up from germline, CDR1 is MNHNS and CDR2 is SASEGT. The ends were cut back, 6 bases at V and 4 bases at J, with 25 bases in the middle. The CDR3 sequence: CASSLTASRVLGYEQYF. The CDR3 region has the DNA TGTGCCAGCAGCCTTACGGCTTCCAGGGTTTTGGGGTACGAGCAGTACTTC.